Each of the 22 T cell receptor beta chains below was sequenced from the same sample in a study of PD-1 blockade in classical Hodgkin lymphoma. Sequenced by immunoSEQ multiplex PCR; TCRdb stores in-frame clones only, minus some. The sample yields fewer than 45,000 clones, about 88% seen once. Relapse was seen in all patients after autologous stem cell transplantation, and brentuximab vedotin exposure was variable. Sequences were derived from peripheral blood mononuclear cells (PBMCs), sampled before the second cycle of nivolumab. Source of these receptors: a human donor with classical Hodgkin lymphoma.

In DNA, the CDR3 is TGCAGCTTTTTTAGCGGGAGGGCCACTGAGCAGTTCTTC. It encodes CSFFSGRATEQFF. V and J are TRBV29-1 and TRBJ2-1, with 11 positions matching TRBD2. J was trimmed by 9 bases and V by 8 bases; bases with no gene match: 9. CDR3 length equals 13 residues. CDR1 is SQVTM and CDR2 is ANQGSEA in the germline V gene.

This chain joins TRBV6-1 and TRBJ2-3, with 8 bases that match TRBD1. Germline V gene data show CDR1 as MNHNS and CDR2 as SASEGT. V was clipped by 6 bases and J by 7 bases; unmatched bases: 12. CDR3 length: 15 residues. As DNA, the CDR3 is TGTGCCAGCAGGACATCGCAGGGGGCGCAAAATACGCAGTATTTT. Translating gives CASRTSQGAQNTQYF.

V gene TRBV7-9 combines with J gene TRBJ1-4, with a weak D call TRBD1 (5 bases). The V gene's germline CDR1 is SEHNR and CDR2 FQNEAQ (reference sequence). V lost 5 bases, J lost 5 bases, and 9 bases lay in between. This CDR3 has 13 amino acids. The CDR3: CASSARANEKLFF. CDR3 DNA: TGTGCCAGCAGCGCCAGGGCCAATGAAAAACTGTTTTTT.

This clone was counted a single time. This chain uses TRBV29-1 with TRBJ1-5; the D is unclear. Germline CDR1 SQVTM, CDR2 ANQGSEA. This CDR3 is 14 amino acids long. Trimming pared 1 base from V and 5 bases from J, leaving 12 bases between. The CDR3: CSVEVRGRDQPQHF. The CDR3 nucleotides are TGCAGCGTTGAAGTACGCGGGCGGGATCAGCCCCAGCATTTT. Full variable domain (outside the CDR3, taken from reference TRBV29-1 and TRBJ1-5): SAVISQKPSRDICQRGTSLTIQCQVDSQVTMMFWYRQQPGQSLTLIATANQGSEATYESGFVIDKFPISRPNLTFSTLTVSNMSPEDSSIYLCSVEVRGRDQPQHFGDGTRLSIL.

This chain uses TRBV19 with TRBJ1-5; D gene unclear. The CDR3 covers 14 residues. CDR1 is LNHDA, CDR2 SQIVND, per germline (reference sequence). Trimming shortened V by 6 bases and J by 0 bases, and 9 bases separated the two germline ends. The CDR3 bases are TGTGCCAGTAGGGGAGACTATAGCAATCAGCCCCAGCATTTT. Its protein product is CASRGDYSNQPQHF.

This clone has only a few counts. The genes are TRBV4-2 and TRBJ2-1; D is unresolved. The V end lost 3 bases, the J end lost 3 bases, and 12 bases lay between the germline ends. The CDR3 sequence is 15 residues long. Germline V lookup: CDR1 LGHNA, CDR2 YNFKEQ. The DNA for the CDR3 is TGTGCCAGCAGCCAGGCGGCTAGTTTCTACAATGAGCAGTTCTTC. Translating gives CASSQAASFYNEQFF.

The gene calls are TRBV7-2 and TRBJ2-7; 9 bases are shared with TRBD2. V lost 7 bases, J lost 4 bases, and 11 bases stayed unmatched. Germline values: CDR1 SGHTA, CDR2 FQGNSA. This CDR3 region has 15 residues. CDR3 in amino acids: CASTLVAGAGYEQYF. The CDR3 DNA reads TGTGCCAGCACATTAGTAGCGGGAGCGGGGTACGAGCAGTACTTC.

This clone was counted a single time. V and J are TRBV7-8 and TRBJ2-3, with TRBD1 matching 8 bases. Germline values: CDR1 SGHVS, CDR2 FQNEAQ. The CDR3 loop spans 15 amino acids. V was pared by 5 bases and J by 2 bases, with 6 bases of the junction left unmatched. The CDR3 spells CASSNNRGVTDTQYF. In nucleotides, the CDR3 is TGTGCCAGCAGCAACAACAGGGGGGTCACAGATACGCAGTATTTT.

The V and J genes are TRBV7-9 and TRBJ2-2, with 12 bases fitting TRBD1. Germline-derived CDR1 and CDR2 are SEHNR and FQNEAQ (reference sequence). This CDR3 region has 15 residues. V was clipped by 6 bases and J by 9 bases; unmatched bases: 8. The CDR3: CASSPGTGGIRELFF. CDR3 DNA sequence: TGTGCCAGCAGTCCCGGGACAGGGGGCATCCGGGAGCTGTTTTTT.

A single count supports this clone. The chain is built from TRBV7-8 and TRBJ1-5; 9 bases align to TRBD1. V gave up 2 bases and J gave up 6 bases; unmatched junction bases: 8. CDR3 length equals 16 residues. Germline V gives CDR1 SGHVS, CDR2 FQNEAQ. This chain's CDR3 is CASSLRQGVGGQPQHF. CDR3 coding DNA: TGTGCCAGCAGCTTACGACAGGGGGTAGGAGGTCAGCCCCAGCATTTT. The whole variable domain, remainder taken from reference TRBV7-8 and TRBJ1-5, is GAGVSQSPRYKVAKRGQDVALRCDPISGHVSLFWYQQALGQGPEFLTYFQNEAQLDKSGLPSDRFFAERPEGSVSTLKIQRTQQEDSAVYLCASSLRQGVGGQPQHFGDGTRLSIL.

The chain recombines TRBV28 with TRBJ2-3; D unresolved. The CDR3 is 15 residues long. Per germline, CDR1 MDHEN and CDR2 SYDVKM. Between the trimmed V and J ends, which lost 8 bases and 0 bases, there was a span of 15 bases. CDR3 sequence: CASAARKISTDTQYF. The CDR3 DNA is TGTGCCAGCGCTGCTCGCAAGATTAGCACAGATACGCAGTATTTT.

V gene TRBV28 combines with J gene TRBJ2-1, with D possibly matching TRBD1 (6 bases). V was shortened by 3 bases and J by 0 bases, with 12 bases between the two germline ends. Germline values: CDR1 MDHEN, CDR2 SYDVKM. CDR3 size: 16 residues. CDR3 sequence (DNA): TGTGCCAGCAGTTTCTCCCAGGGGCCCTCCTACAATGAGCAGTTCTTC. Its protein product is CASSFSQGPSYNEQFF. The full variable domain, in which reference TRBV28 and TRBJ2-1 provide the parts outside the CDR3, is DVKVTQSSRYLVKRTGEKVFLECVQDMDHENMFWYRQDPGLGLRLIYFSYDVKMKEKGDIPEGYSVSREKKERFSLILESASTNQTSMYLCASSFSQGPSYNEQFFGPGTRLTVL.

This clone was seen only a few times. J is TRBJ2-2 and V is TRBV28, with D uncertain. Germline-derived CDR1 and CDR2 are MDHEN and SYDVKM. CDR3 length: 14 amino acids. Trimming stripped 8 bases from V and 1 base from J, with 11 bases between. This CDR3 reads CASWGWRNTGELFF. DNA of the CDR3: TGTGCCAGCTGGGGTTGGAGGAACACCGGGGAGCTGTTTTTT.

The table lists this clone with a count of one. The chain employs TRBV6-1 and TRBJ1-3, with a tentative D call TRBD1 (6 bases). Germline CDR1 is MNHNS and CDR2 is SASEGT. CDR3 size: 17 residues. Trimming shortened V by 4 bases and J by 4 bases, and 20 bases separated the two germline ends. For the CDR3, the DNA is TGTGCCAGCAGTGCCATAGACCGGACAGAATGGGGAAACACCATATATTTT. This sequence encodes CASSAIDRTEWGNTIYF.

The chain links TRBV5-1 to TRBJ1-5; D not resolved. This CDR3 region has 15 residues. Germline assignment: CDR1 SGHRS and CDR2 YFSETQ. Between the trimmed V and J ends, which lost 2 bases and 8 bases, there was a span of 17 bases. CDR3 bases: TGCGCCAGCAGCTTAGTCCCGGACGGTAGGGAGCCCCAGCATTTT. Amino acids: CASSLVPDGREPQHF.

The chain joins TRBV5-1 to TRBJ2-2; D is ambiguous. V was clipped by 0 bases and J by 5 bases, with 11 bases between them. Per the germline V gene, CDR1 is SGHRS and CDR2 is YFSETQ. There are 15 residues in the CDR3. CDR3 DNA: TGCGCCAGCAGCTTGGAGCTGGGAAAAACCGGGGAGCTGTTTTTT. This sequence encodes CASSLELGKTGELFF.

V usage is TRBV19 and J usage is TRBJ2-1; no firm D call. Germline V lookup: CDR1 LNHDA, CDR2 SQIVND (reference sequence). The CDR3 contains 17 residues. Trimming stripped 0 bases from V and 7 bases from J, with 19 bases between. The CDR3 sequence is CASSIDIRESPRNEQFF. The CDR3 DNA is TGTGCCAGTAGTATAGATATCCGAGAATCCCCTAGGAATGAGCAGTTCTTC.

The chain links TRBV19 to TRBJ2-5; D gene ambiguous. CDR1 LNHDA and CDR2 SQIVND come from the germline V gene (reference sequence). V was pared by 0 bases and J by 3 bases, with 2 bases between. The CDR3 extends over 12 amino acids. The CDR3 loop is CASSIDEETQYF. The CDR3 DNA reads TGTGCCAGTAGTATAGACGAAGAGACCCAGTACTTC.

The CDR3 loop reads CASSPVNRVDGYTF. CDR3 in DNA: TGTGCCAGCTCACCTGTTAACAGGGTCGATGGCTACACCTTC. The chain couples TRBV11-2 to TRBJ1-2; D is possibly TRBD1 (6 bases). The V gene lost 8 bases and the J gene lost 6 bases, with 19 bases spanning the gap. CDR1 and CDR2 from the germline V gene are SGHAT and FQNNGV. This CDR3 is 14 amino acids long.

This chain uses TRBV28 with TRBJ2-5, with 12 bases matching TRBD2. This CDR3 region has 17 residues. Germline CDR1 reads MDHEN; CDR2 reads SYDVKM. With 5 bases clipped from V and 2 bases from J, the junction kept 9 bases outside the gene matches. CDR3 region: CASSLGLAGISQETQYF. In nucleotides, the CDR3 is TGTGCCAGCAGTCTCGGACTAGCGGGGATTTCTCAAGAGACCCAGTACTTC.

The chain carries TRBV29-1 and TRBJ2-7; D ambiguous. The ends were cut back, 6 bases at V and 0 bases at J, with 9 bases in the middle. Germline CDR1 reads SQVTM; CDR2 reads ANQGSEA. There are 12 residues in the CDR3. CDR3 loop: CSVTTSSYEQYF. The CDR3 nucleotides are TGCAGCGTCACAACGAGCTCCTACGAGCAGTACTTC.

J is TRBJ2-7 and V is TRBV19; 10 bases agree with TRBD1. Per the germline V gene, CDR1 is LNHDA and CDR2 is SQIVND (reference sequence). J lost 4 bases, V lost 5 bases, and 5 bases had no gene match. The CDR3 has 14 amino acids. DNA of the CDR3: TGTGCCAGTAGTGCCCGACAGGGGGCTTACGAGCAGTACTTC. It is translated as CASSARQGAYEQYF.